Described below is a single TCR beta chain sequence and its context. The target antigen is unknown. These data originate in a study of OX40 agonist ivuxolimab in advanced cancers. Whole-study context: Head and neck, renal cell, melanoma or hepatocellular carcinoma were the cancers that dose-escalation patients had.

This table comes from immunoSEQ multiplex PCR, and its TCRdb copy is limited to in-frame clones, with some not included. The table records roughly 30,000 clones, about 89% of them present only once. Findings and caveats of the study: CD8+ T cells (on average) carried more expanded clones than CD4+ T cells.

Trimming pared 0 bases from V and 5 bases from J, leaving 6 bases between. CDR3 size: 13 residues. Germline CDR1 reads SGDLS; CDR2 reads YYNGEE. This chain connects TRBV9 to TRBJ2-1; D gene unclear. The sequences come from CD4+ or CD8+ T cells sorted from blood, collected in a trial of the OX40 agonist ivuxolimab. This receptor was obtained from an adult with an advanced solid tumor such as melanoma, head and neck, liver or kidney cancer. CDR3 DNA sequence: TGTGCCAGCAGCGTAGGCGGCGACAATGAGCAGTTCTTC. Amino acids: CASSVGGDNEQFF.